Below are 6 T cell receptor beta chains sequenced from a single sample in a study of OX40 agonist ivuxolimab in advanced cancers. Using immunoSEQ multiplex PCR, the repertoire was profiled, and TCRdb retains in-frame clones only, with some absent. The data contain some 40,000 clones, about nine tenths of them singletons. The sample consisted of CD4+ or CD8+ T cells sorted from blood, taken in a trial of the OX40 agonist ivuxolimab. The receptors originated from an adult with an advanced solid tumor such as melanoma, head and neck, liver or kidney cancer.

This clone was seen a single time. V gene TRBV9 combines with J gene TRBJ2-1; D may be TRBD1 (5 bases). Between the trimmed V and J ends, which lost 0 bases and 9 bases, there was a span of 13 bases. CDR1 is SGDLS, CDR2 YYNGEE, per germline. The CDR3 has 14 amino acids. The CDR3 coding sequence is TGTGCCAGCAGCGTAGCTCCAGGGTTGGCTGAGCAGTTCTTC. The encoded protein is CASSVAPGLAEQFF.

This chain uses TRBV7-6 with TRBJ2-5, with D maybe TRBD1 (6 bases). Trimming stripped 5 bases from V and 4 bases from J, with 11 bases between. From germline, CDR1 is SGHVS and CDR2 FNYEAQ. This CDR3 spans 13 amino acids. The CDR3 bases are TGTGCCAGCAGCACCAGAGGGGGAGAGACCCAGTACTTC. Protein: CASSTRGGETQYF.

CDR3 bases: TGTGCCAGCAGCCAAGGGGACTTGCAGTATTTT. Residues: CASSQGDLQYF. The rearrangement joins TRBV7-8 to TRBJ2-3; D is perhaps TRBD2 (6 bases). Germline V gene lookup returns CDR1 SGHVS and CDR2 FQNEAQ. The CDR3 has 11 residues. Between the trimmed V and J ends, which lost 5 bases and 11 bases, there was a span of 11 bases.

This CDR3 reads CASSPGTSDYSYNEQFF. CDR3 sequence (DNA): TGTGCCAGTAGTCCCGGGACTAGCGACTACTCCTACAATGAGCAGTTCTTC. This chain uses TRBV19 with TRBJ2-1; TRBD2 agrees at 10 bases. The ends lost 5 bases at V and 0 bases at J; junction bases unmatched: 7. CDR1 and CDR2 from the germline V gene are LNHDA and SQIVND (reference sequence). The CDR3 has 17 residues.

The gene calls are TRBV10-3 and TRBJ2-3, with 9 bases fitting TRBD2. This CDR3 has 16 amino acids. Germline V CDR1 and CDR2: ENHRY, SYGVKD. The J segment lost 2 bases and the V segment lost 8 bases, leaving 11 bases of the junction unmatched. The CDR3 nucleotides are TGTGCCATCGCTTGGCATCCTAGCGGGGACACAGATACGCAGTATTTT. Its translation: CAIAWHPSGDTDTQYF.

The rearrangement joins TRBV6-1 to TRBJ2-7, with TRBD2 as a possible D gene (6 bases). This CDR3 contains 14 residues. V dropped 1 base and J dropped 1 base, with 8 bases sitting between them. CDR1 and CDR2 from the germline V gene are MNHNS and SASEGT. The CDR3 DNA reads as TGTGCCAGCAGTGAAGGCGGGATGTCCTACGAGCAGTACTTC. Protein sequence: CASSEGGMSYEQYF.